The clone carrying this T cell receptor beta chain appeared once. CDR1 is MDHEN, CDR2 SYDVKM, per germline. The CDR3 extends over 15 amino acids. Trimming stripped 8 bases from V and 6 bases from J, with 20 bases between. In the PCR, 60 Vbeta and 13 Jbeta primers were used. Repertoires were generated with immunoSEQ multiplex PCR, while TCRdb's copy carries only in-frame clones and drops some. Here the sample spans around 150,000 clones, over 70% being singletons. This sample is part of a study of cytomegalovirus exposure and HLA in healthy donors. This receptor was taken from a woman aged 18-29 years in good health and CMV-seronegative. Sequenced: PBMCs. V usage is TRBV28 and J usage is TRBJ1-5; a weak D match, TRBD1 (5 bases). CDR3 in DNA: TGTGCCAGCCTCCCGGCGAGGGGCGGGGGTCAGCCCCAGCATTTT. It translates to CASLPARGGGQPQHF.